This T cell receptor beta chain derives from a study of blood T cell repertoires in COVID-19. In the study overall: Samples taken during acute and convalescent COVID-19 were collected in the United States, Italy and Spain. PBMCs, B-cell-depleted T cells, or T cells provided the cDNA or gDNA that made up the material.

V lost 4 bases and J 6 bases, leaving 11 bases between the germline ends. CDR1 is SGHRS and CDR2 is YFSETQ in the germline V gene. The CDR3 runs 14 residues. Here immunoSEQ multiplex PCR was the method, and the copy in TCRdb shows in-frame clones only, minus some. The data hold roughly 260,000 clones, with around nine tenths observed a single time. The TCR sequence derives from a man aged 40-49 years who had recovered from COVID-19. The chain links TRBV5-1 to TRBJ1-6; no definite D call. Sequenced input: peripheral blood. The CDR3 DNA follows: TGCGCCAGCAGCCCCTGGGCCGGTAATTCACCCCTCCACTTT. This codes for CASSPWAGNSPLHF. The variable domain in full, completed from reference TRBV5-1 and TRBJ1-6, reads KAGVTQTPRYLIKTRGQQVTLSCSPISGHRSVSWYQQTPGQGLQFLFEYFSETQRNKGNFPGRFSGRQFSNSRSEMNVSTLELGDSALYLCASSPWAGNSPLHFGNGTRLTVT.